Listed here are 27 T cell receptor beta chains from one sample, sequenced in a study of human T cells and chemical hapten exposure. Time point: pre-sensitization, week 0. Treatment denoted: therapeutic diphenylcyclopropenone sensitization with weekly scalp DPC. In TCRdb, the RACE reads were re-called with MiXCR into one record per CDR3 protein. This sample has approximately 320,000 distinct CDR3 sequences, with approximately 5.8% found just once. The sample consisted of whole blood, taken in connection with sensitization to the hapten diphenylcyclopropenone (DPC). Receptors originate from a woman aged 18-29 years with alopecia areata. Some clones in this sample may be carry-over from other donors' samples.

This clonotype was detected a few times. The chain uses TRBV5-1 and TRBJ1-1, with 7 nucleotides matching TRBD1. Germline CDR1 reads SGHRS; CDR2 reads YFSETQ. The CDR3 has 15 amino acids. Trimming cost V 0 bases and J 4 bases; bases outside gene matches: 6. CDR3 sequence reads: CASSLEIQGRTEAFF. CDR3 in DNA: TGCGCCAGCAGCTTGGAAATACAGGGGCGCACTGAAGCTTTCTTT.

In this sample, this clonotype turned up many times. V is TRBV6-5 and J is TRBJ1-2, with a possible D match to TRBD1 (5 bases). The CDR3 extends over 12 amino acids. In germline, CDR1 is MNHEY, CDR2 SVGAGI. With 4 bases removed from V and 7 bases from J, the gap between germline ends came to 10 bases. The CDR3 reads CASSSEGAGYTF. The DNA for the CDR3 is TGTGCCAGCAGTTCCGAAGGGGCTGGCTACACCTTC.

This clonotype was counted many times. The chain recombines TRBV2 with TRBJ2-7; the D is unclear. Germline CDR1 is SNHLY and CDR2 is FYNNEI. Trimming took off 3 bases at V and 7 bases at J, with 10 bases between the two ends. The CDR3 has 12 amino acids. The CDR3 DNA is TGTGCCAGCAGTGATCCCCATTTTGAGCAGTACTTC. Protein product: CASSDPHFEQYF. Looking up the rest from reference TRBV2 and TRBJ2-7 gives the full variable domain: EPEVTQTPSHQVTQMGQEVILRCVPISNHLYFYWYRQILGQKVEFLVSFYNNEISEKSEIFDDQFSVERPDGSNFTLKIRSTKLEDSAMYFCASSDPHFEQYFGPGTRLTVT.

This clonotype was observed at least ten times. The CDR3 sequence is CASSRDWSGGQTEAFF. The CDR3 DNA reads as TGTGCCAGCAGCCGAGACTGGTCGGGGGGACAGACTGAAGCTTTCTTT. The rearrangement joins TRBV7-2 to TRBJ1-1; 7 bases are shared with TRBD1. The CDR3 contains 16 residues. Germline-derived CDR1 and CDR2 are SGHTA and FQGNSA. The V gene end was trimmed by 5 bases and the J gene end by 5 bases; junction bases not matched to a gene: 14.

The J gene is TRBJ2-1, the V gene TRBV4-1; 11 nucleotides agree with TRBD2. Germline CDR1 reads MGHRA; CDR2 reads YSYEKL. With 4 bases clipped from V and 6 bases from J, the junction kept 8 bases outside the gene matches. This CDR3 is built from 16 residues. Here the CDR3 DNA reads TGCGCCAGCAGCCGGTTGGGACTAGCGGCTCTCAATGAGCAGTTCTTC. Translated: CASSRLGLAALNEQFF.

This clonotype showed up many times. V usage is TRBV5-1 and J usage is TRBJ1-1; no clear D gene. The CDR3 totals 15 residues. Germline V lookup: CDR1 SGHRS, CDR2 YFSETQ. With 4 bases removed from V and 6 bases from J, the gap between germline ends came to 19 bases. The CDR3 region is CASSVSGQPYSEAFF. CDR3 bases: TGCGCCAGCAGCGTCTCCGGCCAGCCGTATTCTGAAGCTTTCTTT.

This clonotype was counted many times. The chain has TRBV4-3 and TRBJ1-4; weak D call: TRBD1 (6 bases). This CDR3 is built from 16 residues. V was pared by 3 bases and J by 6 bases, with 17 bases between. CDR1 is LGHNA and CDR2 is YSLEER in the germline V gene. DNA of the CDR3: TGCGCCAGCAGCCAGGGGGCTTGGGGGCGCGATGAAAAACTGTTTTTT. Translating gives CASSQGAWGRDEKLFF.

Many counts were recorded for this clonotype. V usage is TRBV20-1 and J usage is TRBJ2-5; TRBD1 might be the D (5 bases). CDR1 and CDR2 from the germline V gene are DFQATT and SNEGSKA (reference sequence). The V end lost 4 bases, the J end lost 2 bases, and 8 bases lay between the germline ends. CDR3 length equals 12 residues. CDR3 DNA: TGCAGTGCTAAGGACACGCAAGAGACCCAGTACTTC. Amino acids: CSAKDTQETQYF.

This clonotype was recorded many times. This rearrangement joins TRBV20-1 to TRBJ1-5; D is unresolved. Trimming shortened V by 1 base and J by 0 bases, and 13 bases separated the two germline ends. The CDR3 runs to 16 residues. Per germline, CDR1 DFQATT and CDR2 SNEGSKA (reference sequence). The CDR3 sequence is CSARALRGNSNQPQHF. The DNA for the CDR3 is TGCAGTGCTAGAGCGCTGCGGGGTAATAGCAATCAGCCCCAGCATTTT.

The CDR3 is CASSFSGARGVTGELFF. CDR3 coding DNA: TGTGCCAGCAGTTTCTCAGGGGCGCGGGGGGTCACCGGGGAGCTGTTTTTT. The chain couples TRBV6-5 to TRBJ2-2; TRBD2 matches 8 bases. Germline V CDR1 and CDR2: MNHEY, SVGAGI. The V and J ends lost 4 bases and 4 bases, in that order; junction bases with no gene match: 11. CDR3 length: 17 amino acids.

This clonotype was counted only a few times. V is TRBV6-5 and J is TRBJ2-2; no firm D call. The CDR3 loop spans 15 amino acids. Germline-derived CDR1 and CDR2 are MNHEY and SVGAGI. Trimming left V 1 base short and J 7 bases short, with 13 bases between. The CDR3 loop is CASSYLGFKIGELFF. The DNA for the CDR3 is TGTGCCAGCAGTTACTTGGGTTTCAAAATCGGGGAGCTGTTTTTT.

This clonotype was counted many times. V and J are TRBV29-1 and TRBJ2-3; D is perhaps TRBD1 (5 bases). Trimming shortened V by 3 bases and J by 2 bases, and 12 bases separated the two germline ends. Germline CDR1 and CDR2: SQVTM and ANQGSEA. This CDR3 spans 14 amino acids. The chain's CDR3 is CSVEPGFATDTQYF. As DNA, the CDR3 is TGCAGCGTTGAGCCAGGGTTCGCCACAGATACGCAGTATTTT.

This clonotype has a handful of counts. The gene calls are TRBV6-2 or TRBV6-3 and TRBJ2-2, with D perhaps matching TRBD2 (6 bases). The CDR3 has 14 amino acids. Trimming left V 10 bases short and J 3 bases short, with 15 bases between. Germline assignment: CDR1 MNHEY and CDR2 SVGEGT. CDR3 in amino acids: CATSLGLYTGELFF. As DNA, the CDR3 is TGTGCCACCAGCCTGGGACTTTACACCGGGGAGCTGTTTTTT.

The genes are TRBV27 and TRBJ1-1; 7 nucleotides match TRBD1. This CDR3 has 16 residues. J lost 4 bases, V lost 2 bases, and 10 bases had no gene match. Germline-derived CDR1 and CDR2 are MNHEY and SMNVEV (reference sequence). The CDR3 DNA follows: TGTGCCAGCAGTTTAGCCCGGACAGGCCATCCCACTGAAGCTTTCTTT. Translation: CASSLARTGHPTEAFF.

V gene TRBV5-1 combines with J gene TRBJ2-3; 12 nucleotides align to TRBD2. Germline V CDR1 and CDR2: SGHRS, YFSETQ. The V segment lost 1 base and the J segment 2 bases; nucleotides outside the gene matches: 5. The CDR3 spans 17 residues. The CDR3 region is CASSLSLAGGPTDTQYF. CDR3 sequence (DNA): TGCGCCAGCAGCTTGAGTCTAGCGGGGGGGCCCACAGATACGCAGTATTTT.

A note on this clonotype: The junction departs from the called germline gene at one end, perhaps through a read error. The chain recombines TRBV7-9 with TRBJ1-1; D uncertain. The CDR3 extends over 11 amino acids. CDR1 and CDR2 (germline): SEHNR, FQNEAQ (reference sequence). The CDR3 region is CASRLDWRAFF. The CDR3 nucleotides are TGTGCCAGCCGCTTAGATTGGCGAGCTTTCTTT.

This clonotype occurred many times. The chain combines TRBV6-6 with TRBJ2-3; no clear D gene. With 10 bases removed from V and 2 bases from J, the gap between germline ends came to 13 bases. Germline lookup yields CDR1 MNHNY and CDR2 SVGAGI (reference sequence). CDR3 size: 13 residues. The CDR3 sequence: CAIHPGFTDTQYF. The CDR3 DNA sequence: TGTGCCATCCACCCGGGTTTCACAGATACGCAGTATTTT.

CDR3 coding DNA: TGTGCCAGCAGTTCCAGGGACGCAAGCTCCTACAATGAGCAGTTCTTC. It is translated as CASSSRDASSYNEQFF. This chain uses TRBV6-6 with TRBJ2-1, with D perhaps given as TRBD1 or TRBD2 (5 bases each). Deletions cut 4 bases from V and 0 bases from J, with 13 bases between. Germline V gives CDR1 MNHNY, CDR2 SVGAGI (reference sequence). The CDR3 has 16 amino acids.

Concerning this clonotype: At one end the junction does not follow the germline gene, possibly because of a read error. The V call is TRBV25-1, the J call TRBJ1-1; D not resolved. Per the germline V gene, CDR1 is MGHDK and CDR2 is SYGVNS. This CDR3 contains 10 residues. Here the CDR3 reads CASSETELSF. The CDR3 DNA follows: TGTGCCAGCAGTGAAACGGAGCTTTCTTTT.

This chain joins TRBV6-6 and TRBJ1-1; TRBD1 aligns across 7 bases. This CDR3 is 15 amino acids long. The V and J ends lost 6 bases and 0 bases, in that order; junction bases with no gene match: 7. The germline gives CDR1 MNHNY, CDR2 SVGAGI (reference sequence). Here the CDR3 reads CASSHRGSMNTEAFF. The CDR3 DNA follows: TGTGCCAGCAGCCACAGGGGTAGTATGAACACTGAAGCTTTCTTT.

This clonotype was seen ten or more times. The chain joins TRBV7-3 to TRBJ2-2; D remains ambiguous. This CDR3 is 12 amino acids long. The V end lost 4 bases, the J end lost 3 bases, and 3 bases lay between the germline ends. Germline assignment: CDR1 SGHTA and CDR2 FQGTGA. The CDR3 DNA follows: TGTGCCAGCAGCTCCTACACCGGGGAGCTGTTTTTT. Translated, it gives CASSSYTGELFF. The full variable domain, rest sourced from reference TRBV7-3 and TRBJ2-2, is GAGVSQTPSNKVTEKGKYVELRCDPISGHTALYWYRQSLGQGPEFLIYFQGTGAADDSGLPNDRFFAVRPEGSVSTLKIQRTERGDSAVYLCASSSYTGELFFGEGSRLTVL.

The rearrangement uses TRBV7-2 and TRBJ1-2, with 7 bases identical to TRBD1. Losses at the gene ends were 4 bases for V and 4 bases for J; bases not matched to a gene: 15. The CDR3 loop spans 17 amino acids. Germline V gene data show CDR1 as SGHTA and CDR2 as FQGNSA. The CDR3 DNA reads TGTGCCAGCAGCTCTCAGATAGGGACAGCCCTACTCTATGGCTACACCTTC. Protein product: CASSSQIGTALLYGYTF. Supplemented by reference TRBV7-2 and TRBJ1-2, the full variable domain reads GAGVSQSPSNKVTEKGKDVELRCDPISGHTALYWYRQSLGQGLEFLIYFQGNSAPDKSGLPSDRFSAERTGGSVSTLTIQRTQQEDSAVYLCASSSQIGTALLYGYTFGSGTRLTVV.

The chain recombines TRBV27 with TRBJ1-5; TRBD1 aligns across 7 bases. CDR3 size: 16 residues. The germline gives CDR1 MNHEY, CDR2 SMNVEV (reference sequence). Trimming at V came to 6 bases and at J to 3 bases, leaving 11 bases not matched to a gene. For the CDR3, the DNA is TGTGCCAGCAGCTCCTACCTGGGACAGATCAATCAGCCCCAGCATTTT. Translating it yields CASSSYLGQINQPQHF.

In this sample, this clonotype turned up a few times. V gene TRBV6-2 or TRBV6-3 combines with J gene TRBJ2-7, with a possible D match to TRBD1 (6 bases). Trimming pared 6 bases from V and 2 bases from J, leaving 17 bases between. The CDR3 totals 15 residues. Germline CDR1 and CDR2: MNHEY and SVGEGT. In DNA form, the CDR3 reads TGTGCCAGCAGCCGGGACACCCGAGGCCCCTACGAGCAGTACTTC. As protein: CASSRDTRGPYEQYF.

This clonotype has at least ten counts. The J gene is TRBJ2-2, the V gene TRBV4-1; tentatively, D is TRBD1 (5 bases). Between the trimmed V and J ends, which lost 3 bases and 1 base, there was a span of 9 bases. CDR3 length: 15 residues. In germline, CDR1 is MGHRA, CDR2 YSYEKL. CDR3 protein: CASSHGAGNTGELFF. The CDR3 DNA is TGCGCCAGCAGCCATGGGGCAGGGAACACCGGGGAGCTGTTTTTT.

This chain joins TRBV5-1 and TRBJ2-1, with 7 nucleotides matching TRBD2. The CDR3 spans 15 residues. J was trimmed by 3 bases and V by 0 bases; bases with no gene match: 3. Germline CDR1 reads SGHRS; CDR2 reads YFSETQ. CDR3 DNA: TGCGCCAGCAGCTTGGGCGGACTAGACTACAATGAGCAGTTCTTC. It translates to CASSLGGLDYNEQFF.

The J gene is TRBJ1-6, the V gene TRBV7-9, with D perhaps TRBD1 (5 bases). The CDR3 has 14 residues. CDR1 and CDR2 (germline): SEHNR, FQNEAQ (reference sequence). V lost 5 bases, J lost 8 bases, and 13 bases lay in between. The CDR3 DNA reads as TGTGCCAGCAGCCCATCCGAGGGACATTCACCCCTCCACTTT. Encoded protein: CASSPSEGHSPLHF.